In its sample, the clone carrying this TCR beta chain was seen a few times. Its antigen is undetermined. Graves' hyperthyroidism showing no ophthalmopathy progression within 18 months was considered stable. Exclusion of a patient resulted from uncontrolled infection, other autoimmune disease, pregnancy or lactation. Germline CDR1 LNHDA, CDR2 SQIVND (reference sequence). Between the trimmed V and J ends, which lost 6 bases and 2 bases, there was a span of 7 bases. This CDR3 has 13 residues. The data belong to a study of T cells in Graves' hyperthyroidism and ophthalmopathy. General study findings and limits: The majority of expanded thyroid clonotypes above 0.001 also appeared in blood. In validation, the model predicted ophthalmopathy. These predictions came a median roughly 6 months before onset.

Using RNA transcripts as the source, TCR beta CDR3 regions were amplified. HTBI primers were the set used in a first-round RT-PCR of the TCR CDR3. TCRdb processed the multiplex PCR reads anew with MiXCR; each CDR3 protein has one entry. The sample lists around 690,000 distinct CDR3 sequences, roughly 17% seen once, with 15% to 17% in the top ten. The sample comprised blood. The sequence derives from a middle-aged man with Graves' hyperthyroidism. The chain joins TRBV19 to TRBJ2-2; D call uncertain. The CDR3 here is CASSNHNTGELFF. The CDR3 nucleotides are TGTGCCAGTAGCAACCACAACACCGGGGAGCTGTTTTTT.